This T cell receptor (beta chain) came from a study of blood T cell repertoires in COVID-19. Across the whole study: COVID-19 samples collected from the United States, Italy and Spain covered acute and convalescent phases. The analysed material was cDNA or gDNA that came from T cells, B-cell-depleted T cells, or PBMCs.

Per the original data handling: Estimates of nucleated cell counts were drawn from the amplification of reference gene primers. The data were produced by immunoSEQ multiplex PCR, yet TCRdb's version contains in-frame clones alone and is incomplete. D and trimming come from the DNA, and the V and J calls and clone size come from that table. Of roughly 150,000 clones in the sample, 83% were seen once. The CDR3 length is 13 residues. The V end was cut by 1 base, the J end by 9 bases, with 13 bases between. The V gene's germline CDR1 is SGHAT and CDR2 FQNNGV. The sample comprised peripheral blood. This clonotype was obtained from a woman aged 65 to 85 who had recovered from COVID-19. V usage is TRBV11-2 and J usage is TRBJ2-7, with no clear D. The CDR3 spells CASSLVGTPGQYF. The CDR3 DNA is TGTGCCAGCAGCTTAGTGGGCACCCCAGGGCAGTACTTC.